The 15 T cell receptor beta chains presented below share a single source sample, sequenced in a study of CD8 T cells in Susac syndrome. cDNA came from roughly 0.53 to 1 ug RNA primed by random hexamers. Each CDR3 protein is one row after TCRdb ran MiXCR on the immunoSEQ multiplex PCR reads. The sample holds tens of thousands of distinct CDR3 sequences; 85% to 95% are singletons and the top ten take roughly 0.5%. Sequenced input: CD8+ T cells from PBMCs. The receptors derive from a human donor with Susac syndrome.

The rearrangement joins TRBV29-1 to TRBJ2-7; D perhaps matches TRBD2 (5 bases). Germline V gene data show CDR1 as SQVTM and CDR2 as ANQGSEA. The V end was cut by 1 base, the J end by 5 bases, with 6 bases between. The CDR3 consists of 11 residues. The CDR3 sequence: CSVEGGNEQYF. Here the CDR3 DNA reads TGCAGCGTTGAAGGAGGGAACGAGCAGTACTTC.

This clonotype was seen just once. CDR3 in amino acids: CSARDVNSSYEQYF. Here the CDR3 DNA reads TGCAGTGCTAGAGATGTAAACTCCTCCTACGAGCAGTACTTC. V is TRBV20-1 and J is TRBJ2-7, with D uncertain. Germline loops: CDR1 DFQATT, CDR2 SNEGSKA (reference sequence). The V and J ends lost 0 bases and 0 bases respectively, with 9 bases between them. The CDR3 runs to 14 residues.

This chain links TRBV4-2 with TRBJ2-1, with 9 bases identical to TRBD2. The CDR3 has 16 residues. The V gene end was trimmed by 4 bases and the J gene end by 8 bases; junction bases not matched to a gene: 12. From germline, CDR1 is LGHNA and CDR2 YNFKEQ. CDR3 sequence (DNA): TGTGCCAGCAGCCCGGAGCCGGGACTAGCAATCCATGAGCAGTTCTTC. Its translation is CASSPEPGLAIHEQFF.

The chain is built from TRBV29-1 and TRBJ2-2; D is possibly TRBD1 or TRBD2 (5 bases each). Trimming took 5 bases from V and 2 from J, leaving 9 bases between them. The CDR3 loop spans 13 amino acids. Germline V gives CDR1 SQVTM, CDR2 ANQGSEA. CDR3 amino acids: CSVPGPNTGELFF. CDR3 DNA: TGCAGCGTTCCGGGACCAAACACCGGGGAGCTGTTTTTT.

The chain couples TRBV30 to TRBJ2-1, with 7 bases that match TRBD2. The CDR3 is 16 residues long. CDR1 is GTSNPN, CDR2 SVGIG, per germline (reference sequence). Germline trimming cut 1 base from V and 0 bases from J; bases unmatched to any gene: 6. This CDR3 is CAWSETSRRSYNEQFF. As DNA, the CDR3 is TGTGCCTGGAGTGAGACTAGCCGACGCTCCTACAATGAGCAGTTCTTC.

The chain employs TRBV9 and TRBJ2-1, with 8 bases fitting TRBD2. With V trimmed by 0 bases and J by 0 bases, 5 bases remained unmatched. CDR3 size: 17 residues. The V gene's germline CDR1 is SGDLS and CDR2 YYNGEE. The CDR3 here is CASSVGVGRASYNEQFF. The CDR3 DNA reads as TGTGCCAGCAGCGTAGGTGTCGGGAGGGCCTCCTACAATGAGCAGTTCTTC. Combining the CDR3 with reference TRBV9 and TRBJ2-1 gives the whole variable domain DSGVTQTPKHLITATGQRVTLRCSPRSGDLSVYWYQQSLDQGLQFLIQYYNGEERAKGNILERFSAQQFPDLHSELNLSSLELGDSALYFCASSVGVGRASYNEQFFGPGTRLTVL.

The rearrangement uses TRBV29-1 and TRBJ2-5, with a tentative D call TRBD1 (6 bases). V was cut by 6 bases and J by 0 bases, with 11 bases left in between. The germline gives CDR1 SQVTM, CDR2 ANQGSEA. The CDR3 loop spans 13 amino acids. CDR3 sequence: CSVHQGYQETQYF. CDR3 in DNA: TGCAGCGTGCATCAGGGGTACCAAGAGACCCAGTACTTC.

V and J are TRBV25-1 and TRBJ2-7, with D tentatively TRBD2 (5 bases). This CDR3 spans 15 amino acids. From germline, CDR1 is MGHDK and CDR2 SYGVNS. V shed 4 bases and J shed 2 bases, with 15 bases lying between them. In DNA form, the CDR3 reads TGTGCCAGCAGTGCTACCGGACTCCAAGCCTACGAGCAGTACTTC. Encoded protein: CASSATGLQAYEQYF.

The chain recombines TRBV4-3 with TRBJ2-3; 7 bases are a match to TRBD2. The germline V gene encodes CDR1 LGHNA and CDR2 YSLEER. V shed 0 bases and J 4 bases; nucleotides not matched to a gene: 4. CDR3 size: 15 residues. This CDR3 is CASSQDAGAADTQYF. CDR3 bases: TGCGCCAGCAGCCAAGATGCGGGAGCGGCAGATACGCAGTATTTT.

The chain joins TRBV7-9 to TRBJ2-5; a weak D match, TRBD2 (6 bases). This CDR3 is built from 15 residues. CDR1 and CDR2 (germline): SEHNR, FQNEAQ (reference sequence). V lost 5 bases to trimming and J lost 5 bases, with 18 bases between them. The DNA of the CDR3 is TGTGCCAGCAGCCCGCGGGATACCCTCCAGGAGACCCAGTACTTC. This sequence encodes CASSPRDTLQETQYF.

The CDR3 sequence: CASSQAGSGFEEQYF. The CDR3 region has the DNA TGTGCCAGCAGCCAGGCGGGTAGCGGGTTTGAGGAGCAGTACTTC. The rearrangement links TRBV14 to TRBJ2-7; 7 positions match TRBD2. Germline V lookup: CDR1 SGHDN, CDR2 FVKESK. V lost 3 bases to trimming and J lost 7 bases; unmatched junction nucleotides: 12. The length of the CDR3 is 15 residues.

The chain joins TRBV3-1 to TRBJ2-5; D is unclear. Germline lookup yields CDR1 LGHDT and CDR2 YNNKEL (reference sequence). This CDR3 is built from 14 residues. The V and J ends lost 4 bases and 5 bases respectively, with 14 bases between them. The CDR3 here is CASSLVYREETQYF. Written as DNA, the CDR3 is TGTGCCAGCAGCCTAGTATACCGTGAGGAGACCCAGTACTTC.

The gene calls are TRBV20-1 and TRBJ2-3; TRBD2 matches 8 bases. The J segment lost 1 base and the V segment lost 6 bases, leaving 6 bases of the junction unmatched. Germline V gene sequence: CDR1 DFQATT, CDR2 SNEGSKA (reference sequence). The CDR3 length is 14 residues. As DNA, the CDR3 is TGCAGTGCCCCACTAGCGGACCGCACAGATACGCAGTATTTT. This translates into CSAPLADRTDTQYF.

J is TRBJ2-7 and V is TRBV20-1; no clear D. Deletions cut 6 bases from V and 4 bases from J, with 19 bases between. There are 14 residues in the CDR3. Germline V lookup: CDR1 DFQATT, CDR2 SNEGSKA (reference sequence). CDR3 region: CSARRWTEIYEQYF. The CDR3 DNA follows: TGCAGTGCCCGAAGATGGACCGAAATTTACGAGCAGTACTTC.

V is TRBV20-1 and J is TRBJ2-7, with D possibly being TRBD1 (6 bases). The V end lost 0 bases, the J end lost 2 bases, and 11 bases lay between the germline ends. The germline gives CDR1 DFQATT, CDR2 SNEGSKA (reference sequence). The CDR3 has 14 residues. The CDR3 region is CSARDGQKAYEQYF. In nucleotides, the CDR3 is TGCAGTGCTAGAGATGGACAGAAGGCCTACGAGCAGTACTTC.